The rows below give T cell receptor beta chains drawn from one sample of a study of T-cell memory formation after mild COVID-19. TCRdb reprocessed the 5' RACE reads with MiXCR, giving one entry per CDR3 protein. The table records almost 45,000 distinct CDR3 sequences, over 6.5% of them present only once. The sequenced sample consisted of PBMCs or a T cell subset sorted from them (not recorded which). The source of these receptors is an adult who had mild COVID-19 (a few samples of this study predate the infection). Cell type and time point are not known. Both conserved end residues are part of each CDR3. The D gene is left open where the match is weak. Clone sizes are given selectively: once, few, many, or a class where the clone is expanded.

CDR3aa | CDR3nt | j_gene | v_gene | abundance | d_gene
CASSRKPGLVEASSTDTQYF | TGCGCCAGCAGCCGCAAACCGGGACTAGTCGAAGCCTCTAGCACAGATACGCAGTATTTT | TRBJ2-3 | TRBV4-1 | many | TRBD2
CATSDSDRRGEFF | TGTGCCACCAGTGACTCGGACAGGCGAGGGGAGTTCTTC | TRBJ2-1 | TRBV24-1 | few | TRBD1
CASSPKETQYF | TGCGCCAGCAGCCCTAAAGAGACCCAGTACTTC | TRBJ2-5 | TRBV4-3 | many | .
CASSYRQGTDTQYF | TGCGCCAGCAGTTACCGACAGGGAACAGATACGCAGTATTTT | TRBJ2-3 | TRBV5-1 | medium-sized | TRBD1
CAWSGASGFDEQFF | TGTGCCTGGAGTGGGGCCAGTGGGTTCGATGAGCAGTTCTTC | TRBJ2-1 | TRBV30 | few | .
CASSLAGTVYEQYF | TGTGCCAGCAGCTTAGCCGGGACAGTCTACGAGCAGTACTTC | TRBJ2-7 | TRBV7-2 | many | TRBD1
CASSLDRGTGSTEAFF | TGTGCCAGCAGCTTAGATCGGGGGACAGGGAGCACTGAAGCTTTCTTT | TRBJ1-1 | TRBV11-2 | . | TRBD1
CASSLGGQGALNEQFF | TGCGCCAGCAGCTTGGGGGGACAGGGGGCTTTAAATGAGCAGTTCTTC | TRBJ2-1 | TRBV5-1 | many | TRBD1
CASSSGTELYEQYF | TGTGCCAGCAGCTCCGGGACGGAGCTCTACGAGCAGTACTTC | TRBJ2-7 | TRBV7-2 | . | .
CASSYSGSIEEETQYF | TGTGCCAGCAGTTACTCGGGTTCAATAGAGGAAGAGACCCAGTACTTC | TRBJ2-5 | TRBV6-5 | . | .
CASSQDWRGGTNEQFF | TGTGCCAGCAGCCAAGATTGGAGGGGGGGCACAAATGAGCAGTTCTTC | TRBJ2-1 | TRBV4-2 | few | .